This T cell receptor (beta chain) was captured by sequencing in a study of PD-L1 blockade in urothelial cancer. Study-level information: Patients commenced intravenous atezolizumab, 1,200 mg every 3 weeks, in about 2014. Investigators checked blood 3 weeks (second dose) and 6 weeks after treatment start. Broader study findings: Tumor-associated clones in the blood of durable-benefit patients grew more at 3 weeks.

Germline V CDR1 and CDR2: LGHNA, YSLEER. CDR3 size: 16 residues. V was clipped by 0 bases and J by 8 bases, with 16 bases between them. Noted time point: pretreatment peripheral blood. As concerns this clone: Its antigen is not known.

Added to each PCR by spiking were synthetic TCR analog templates. Only in-frame clones appear in the TCRdb table, and some are missing; sequencing was by immunoSEQ multiplex PCR. Of under 95,000 clones in the sample, about 83% were seen once. This sequence was found in a woman in her 70s with urothelial cancer. The material sequenced was PBMCs, taken around atezolizumab (anti-PD-L1) treatment. The chain uses TRBV4-3 and TRBJ1-4; D is possibly TRBD1 (5 bases). The CDR3 DNA follows: TGCGCCAGCAGCCAAGATTCCGGGGGACGGACCGAAAAACTGTTTTTT. This translates into CASSQDSGGRTEKLFF.